One sample yielded the 23 T cell receptor beta chains listed below, sequenced in a study of CD8+ T cells in alopecia areata. RNA extraction and reverse transcription yielded cDNA as sequencing template. Clones were sequenced by immunoSEQ multiplex PCR, and TCRdb holds only the in-frame ones, with some missing. The sample gives approximately 200,000 clones, 55% to 70% of which show up once; roughly 3.3% is in the top ten. The treatment: oral pan-JAK inhibitor, 5-10 mg twice daily. The source was CD4+ T cells sorted from blood, collected at week 4, from a patient treated with tofacitinib. These receptors came from a human donor with alopecia areata.

V is TRBV10-3 and J is TRBJ1-2, with 12 bases lining up with TRBD1. The V and J ends lost 8 bases and 6 bases, in that order; junction bases with no gene match: 7. The CDR3 runs 14 residues. Germline-derived CDR1 and CDR2 are ENHRY and SYGVKD. The DNA for the CDR3 is TGTGCCATCTTTCCGGGACAGGGGGCGAATGGCTACACCTTC. This encodes CAIFPGQGANGYTF.

The chain carries TRBV4-1 and TRBJ1-2; 9 bases are shared with TRBD1. The germline V gene encodes CDR1 MGHRA and CDR2 YSYEKL. Trimming took 2 bases from V and 8 from J; bases not matched to a gene: 9. The CDR3 sequence is 15 residues long. The CDR3 sequence: CASSQTGQGMGGYTF. CDR3 nucleotide sequence: TGCGCCAGCAGCCAAACAGGACAGGGGATGGGGGGCTACACCTTC.

The V call is TRBV5-6, the J call TRBJ2-1; perhaps D is TRBD1 or TRBD2 (5 bases each). In germline, CDR1 is SGHDT, CDR2 YYEEEE. The V end lost 2 bases, the J end lost 2 bases, and 11 bases lay between the germline ends. This CDR3 spans 15 amino acids. The CDR3 DNA reads as TGTGCCAGCAGCTTTCGGGACGGAACCTACAATGAGCAGTTCTTC. It specifies CASSFRDGTYNEQFF.

This chain connects TRBV27 to TRBJ2-7; D not certain. The CDR3 covers 14 residues. The ends were cut back, 5 bases at V and 6 bases at J, with 17 bases in the middle. CDR1 and CDR2 (germline): MNHEY, SMNVEV (reference sequence). In nucleotides, the CDR3 is TGTGCCAGCAGTCCCGACCTCGTCCCTACCGAGCAGTACTTC. Translation gives CASSPDLVPTEQYF.

This clone was detected only a few times. The chain recombines TRBV4-1 with TRBJ1-2; no clear D gene. Trimming stripped 1 base from V and 6 bases from J, with 24 bases between. The CDR3 has 18 residues. Germline loops: CDR1 MGHRA, CDR2 YSYEKL. The CDR3 region is CASSQVIHQRAGADGYTF. CDR3 in DNA: TGCGCCAGCAGCCAAGTTATACATCAAAGGGCGGGAGCAGATGGCTACACCTTC.

The chain carries TRBV5-6 and TRBJ2-5; 9 bases map to TRBD2. CDR3 size: 18 residues. Trimming took 4 bases from V and 4 from J; bases not matched to a gene: 17. The germline V gene has CDR1 SGHDT and CDR2 YYEEEE. For the CDR3, the DNA is TGTGCCAGCAGCCCTTACTCTTTTAGCGGGGGCCGGGGAGAGACCCAGTACTTC. Translating it yields CASSPYSFSGGRGETQYF.

This clone was seen more than once but under ten times. This chain uses TRBV4-1 with TRBJ1-5, with a possible D match to TRBD1 (6 bases). Germline V lookup: CDR1 MGHRA, CDR2 YSYEKL. This CDR3 has 16 amino acids. The V end lost 1 base, the J end lost 5 bases, and 15 bases lay between the germline ends. CDR3 bases: TGCGCCAGCAGCCAAGTTTGGACAGTCAAGGATCAGCCCCAGCATTTT. Translating gives CASSQVWTVKDQPQHF.

The gene calls are TRBV29-1 and TRBJ2-1; 11 bases align to TRBD1. V gave up 7 bases and J gave up 2 bases; unmatched junction bases: 4. This CDR3 comprises 14 residues. Per the germline V gene, CDR1 is SQVTM and CDR2 is ANQGSEA. Written as DNA, the CDR3 is TGCAGCGACCGGACAGGGGGCGCCTACAATGAGCAGTTCTTC. Encoded protein: CSDRTGGAYNEQFF.

V gene TRBV4-2 combines with J gene TRBJ2-1, with a tentative D call TRBD1 (6 bases). The V and J ends lost 0 bases and 7 bases respectively, with 13 bases between them. Germline V gives CDR1 LGHNA, CDR2 YNFKEQ. This CDR3 is built from 15 residues. The chain's CDR3 is CASSQDSDQGNEQFF. Written as DNA, the CDR3 is TGTGCCAGCAGCCAAGATTCCGACCAGGGGAATGAGCAGTTCTTC.

The chain couples TRBV4-1 to TRBJ1-1, with a weak D call TRBD1 (5 bases). CDR3 length: 17 residues. The ends were cut back, 0 bases at V and 5 bases at J, with 19 bases in the middle. CDR1 and CDR2 (germline): MGHRA, YSYEKL. Here the CDR3 reads CASSQDYGGSTRTEAFF. CDR3 nucleotides: TGCGCCAGCAGCCAAGATTACGGGGGAAGTACTAGGACTGAAGCTTTCTTT.

The chain uses TRBV5-1 and TRBJ1-1, with TRBD1 identical over 7 bases. Losses at the gene ends were 0 bases for V and 8 bases for J; bases not matched to a gene: 13. This CDR3 spans 16 amino acids. Germline CDR1 reads SGHRS; CDR2 reads YFSETQ. The CDR3 here is CASSLEPHRGPREAFF. Here the CDR3 DNA reads TGCGCCAGCAGCTTGGAACCCCACAGGGGACCCCGAGAAGCTTTCTTT.

The chain uses TRBV5-1 and TRBJ2-7; 7 nucleotides align to TRBD1. V shed 4 bases and J 4 bases; nucleotides not matched to a gene: 2. The germline V gene encodes CDR1 SGHRS and CDR2 YFSETQ. The CDR3 consists of 12 residues. The CDR3 sequence: CASSTTGYEQYF. The CDR3 DNA sequence: TGCGCCAGCAGCACGACAGGGTACGAGCAGTACTTC.

J is TRBJ2-6 and V is TRBV29-1; 7 bases match TRBD2. This CDR3 spans 14 amino acids. Per germline, CDR1 SQVTM and CDR2 ANQGSEA. Losses at the gene ends were 4 bases for V and 4 bases for J; bases not matched to a gene: 4. CDR3 nucleotides: TGCAGCGTTGGGGAGGGAGCAGGGGCCAACGTCCTGACTTTC. Residues: CSVGEGAGANVLTF.

V and J are TRBV29-1 and TRBJ2-7, with D hard to call. Germline assignment: CDR1 SQVTM and CDR2 ANQGSEA. The V end was cut by 5 bases, the J end by 3 bases, with 14 bases between. The CDR3 is 13 amino acids. The CDR3 here is CSVLNEKGYEQYF. CDR3 nucleotides: TGCAGCGTTTTGAACGAAAAGGGCTACGAGCAGTACTTC.

The chain links TRBV7-2 to TRBJ2-3; D is undetermined. The CDR3 is 14 residues long. Trimming took off 4 bases at V and 2 bases at J, with 10 bases between the two ends. CDR1 SGHTA and CDR2 FQGNSA come from the germline V gene. The CDR3 DNA reads as TGTGCCAGCAGCTCCCTGGTAAACACAGATACGCAGTATTTT. This gives the protein CASSSLVNTDTQYF.

This clone came up once. The J gene is TRBJ2-7, the V gene TRBV30, with 8 bases lining up with TRBD1. The germline CDR1 and CDR2 sequences are GTSNPN and SVGIG (reference sequence). V was clipped by 5 bases and J by 3 bases; unmatched bases: 3. The CDR3 has 12 amino acids. CDR3 protein: CAWGDRNYEQYF. DNA of the CDR3: TGTGCCTGGGGGGACAGGAACTACGAGCAGTACTTC.

The J gene is TRBJ1-1, the V gene TRBV11-2; D is perhaps TRBD1 (5 bases). Germline CDR1 SGHAT, CDR2 FQNNGV. The CDR3 is 11 amino acids. The CDR3 coding sequence is TGTACCTCGGCAAAAGGGGCTGAAGCTTTCTTT. As protein: CTSAKGAEAFF.

The chain couples TRBV2 to TRBJ1-5; D is undetermined. Germline V gene lookup returns CDR1 SNHLY and CDR2 FYNNEI. With 3 bases removed from V and 1 base from J, the gap between germline ends came to 4 bases. This CDR3 spans 13 amino acids. CDR3 sequence reads: CASSDRSNQPQHF. In nucleotides, the CDR3 is TGTGCCAGCAGTGATAGGAGCAATCAGCCCCAGCATTTT.

The chain uses TRBV5-4 and TRBJ1-1; TRBD1 is a possible D gene (5 bases). The CDR3 has 14 residues. Germline values: CDR1 SGHNT, CDR2 YYREEE (reference sequence). V dropped 1 base and J dropped 3 bases, with 10 bases sitting between them. This CDR3 reads CASSLKGAYTEAFF. Written as DNA, the CDR3 is TGTGCCAGCAGCTTGAAAGGGGCATACACTGAAGCTTTCTTT.

This clone has a handful of counts. The gene calls are TRBV15 and TRBJ2-3; D may be TRBD2 (7 bases). The CDR3 loop spans 12 amino acids. Per germline, CDR1 LNHNV and CDR2 YYDKDF (reference sequence). Trimming left V 11 bases short and J 3 bases short, with 12 bases between. The DNA of the CDR3 is TGTGCCCCGGGGGGCTGGACAGATACGCAGTATTTT. This encodes CAPGGWTDTQYF.

This clone was seen only a few times. V is TRBV7-9 and J is TRBJ2-7, with unresolved D. This CDR3 is built from 13 residues. V lost 6 bases to trimming and J lost 0 bases, with 9 bases between them. CDR1 and CDR2 from the germline V gene are SEHNR and FQNEAQ (reference sequence). Written as DNA, the CDR3 is TGTGCCAGCAGACCAGACATCTCCTACGAGCAGTACTTC. Protein: CASRPDISYEQYF.

V gene TRBV5-1 combines with J gene TRBJ2-7; D unclear. This CDR3 comprises 12 residues. V dropped 0 bases and J dropped 6 bases, with 7 bases sitting between them. Germline CDR1 SGHRS, CDR2 YFSETQ. CDR3 loop: CASSLEGSEQYF. The DNA of the CDR3 is TGCGCCAGCAGCTTGGAGGGCTCCGAGCAGTACTTC.

The chain combines TRBV11-2 with TRBJ2-7; 8 nucleotides align to TRBD1. There are 13 residues in the CDR3. V lost 5 bases and J lost 3; bases outside the gene matches: 3. CDR1 is SGHAT and CDR2 is FQNNGV in the germline V gene. The CDR3 DNA is TGTGCCAGCAGCCCAGACAGGGGCTACGAGCAGTACTTC. It is translated as CASSPDRGYEQYF. The full variable domain, its missing parts supplied by reference TRBV11-2 and TRBJ2-7, is EAGVAQSPRYKIIEKRQSVAFWCNPISGHATLYWYQQILGQGPKLLIQFQNNGVVDDSQLPKDRFSAERLKGVDSTLKIQPAKLEDSAVYLCASSPDRGYEQYFGPGTRLTVT.